Below, 5 T cell receptor beta chains from the same sample are listed, as sequenced in a study of CD8 T cells in ankylosing spondylitis. Study outcomes and limitations: Seemingly characteristic of ankylosing spondylitis blood was a TCR beta motif consisting of about 8 highly homologous variants.

Antigens for these TCRs are unknown. Using its own MiXCR run on the 5' RACE reads, TCRdb lists one record per CDR3 protein. The sample lists about 210,000 distinct CDR3 sequences; more than 5.5% were seen once. The sequencing sample was made of blood, either unsorted or a sorted T cell fraction (not recorded which). The receptors were sampled from a male donor with ankylosing spondylitis.

This clonotype showed up many times. CDR3 amino acids: CASSATHRGPSYEQYF. CDR3 sequence (DNA): TGTGCCAGCAGCGCTACTCACAGGGGGCCCTCCTACGAGCAGTACTTC. The V and J genes are TRBV9 and TRBJ2-7, with 9 nucleotides matching TRBD1. Germline V gene data show CDR1 as SGDLS and CDR2 as YYNGEE. CDR3 length: 16 amino acids. The V and J ends lost 3 bases and 0 bases, in that order; junction bases with no gene match: 7.

This clonotype has at least ten counts. The chain recombines TRBV9 with TRBJ2-2; 10 bases map to TRBD1. Trimming at V came to 3 bases and at J to 4 bases, leaving 3 bases not matched to a gene. Per the germline V gene, CDR1 is SGDLS and CDR2 is YYNGEE. This CDR3 is 15 amino acids long. CDR3 sequence (DNA): TGTGCCAGCAGCGCCGGACAGGGGGGCACCGGGGAGCTGTTTTTT. Protein product: CASSAGQGGTGELFF.

This clonotype was recorded at least ten times. The chain recombines TRBV25-1 with TRBJ2-5; 8 nucleotides line up with TRBD1. The V gene's germline CDR1 is MGHDK and CDR2 SYGVNS. The CDR3 sequence is 15 residues long. V dropped 0 bases and J dropped 0; count of bases not matched to a gene: 0. The DNA for the CDR3 is TGTGCCAGCAGTGAATACAGGGGGCACCAAGAGACCCAGTACTTC. It is translated as CASSEYRGHQETQYF. The full variable domain, with the rest looked up from reference TRBV25-1 and TRBJ2-5, is EADIYQTPRYLVIGTGKKITLECSQTMGHDKMYWYQQDPGMELHLIHYSYGVNSTEKGDLSSESTVSRIRTEHFPLTLESARPSHTSQYLCASSEYRGHQETQYFGPGTRLLVL.

This clonotype was counted many times. V usage is TRBV7-6 and J usage is TRBJ1-3; TRBD1 agrees at 7 bases. CDR1 is SGHVS and CDR2 is FNYEAQ in the germline V gene. The CDR3 has 18 amino acids. V trimming: 2 bases; J trimming: 4 bases; junction bases outside the gene matches: 14. As DNA, the CDR3 is TGTGCCAGCAGCTTATCAACCGGGACAGTGGGGACAGGAAACACCATATATTTT. Protein product: CASSLSTGTVGTGNTIYF.

The table lists this clonotype with a few counts. The V and J genes are TRBV29-1 and TRBJ2-1; 8 bases match TRBD2. Germline lookup yields CDR1 SQVTM and CDR2 ANQGSEA. V was clipped by 7 bases and J by 4 bases; unmatched bases: 12. The CDR3 is 15 amino acids. The CDR3 reads CSGSGGTSGYNEQFF. CDR3 nucleotide sequence: TGCAGCGGAAGTGGAGGAACTAGCGGTTACAATGAGCAGTTCTTC.